This T cell receptor (beta chain) was documented in a study of T cell responses to AZD1222 COVID-19 vaccine. Data came from immunoSEQ multiplex PCR; TCRdb stores just in-frame clones and leaves some out. The data show about 120,000 clones, over 75% seen once. On this clone: What it binds is not known.

Study conclusions and caveats: The study found Spike-specific TCR breadth and depth rose after two AZD1222 doses. Spike as a whole was targeted by vaccine-associated CD4 TCRs, dominant at 160-218 and 743-854. The sample set comprised mostly white British donors with more females, and clonal diversity was possibly underestimated. Every sample of the repertoires postdated the peak T cell response.

V lost 0 bases, J lost 2 bases, and 3 bases stayed unmatched. Germline CDR1 SGDLS, CDR2 YYNGEE. The CDR3 consists of 16 residues. The chain joins TRBV9 to TRBJ2-1; 9 nucleotides agree with TRBD2. This receptor was obtained from an adult in good health. The source material was peripheral blood, sampled on day 0 of MenACWY control vaccination. In DNA form, the CDR3 reads TGTGCCAGCAGCGTAGGGGGACTAGCAACCTACAATGAGCAGTTCTTC. It specifies CASSVGGLATYNEQFF.